The clone carrying this T cell receptor beta chain has ten or more counts. Antigen: not known. Preparation of the TCRbeta library was carried out with unique molecular identifiers. One entry per CDR3 protein results from TCRdb running MiXCR on the PCR reads. The sample consists of hundreds of thousands of distinct CDR3 sequences, 10% of them appearing once. Germline loops: CDR1 MNHNS, CDR2 SASEGT. The CDR3 length is 18 residues. Germline trimming cut 3 bases from V and 8 bases from J; bases unmatched to any gene: 16. The data were taken from a study of T-cell reconstitution after alpha-beta-depleted transplantation in children. Study outcomes and limitations: By about two months after transplant, alpha-beta T cells reportedly arose from several hundred graft clones that had expanded. Some patients' high day-60 TCRbeta diversity was traced to surviving recipient T cells and thymic progenitors. Newly produced T cells mostly accounted for T-cell counts and diversity one year post-transplant.

This receptor was obtained from a boy under two years old with acute myeloid leukemia, due to receive a stem cell transplant. This chain joins TRBV6-1 and TRBJ2-1; 10 positions match TRBD1. The material was PBMCs, obtained before TCRalphabeta/CD19-depleted stem cell transplant. Here the CDR3 DNA reads TGTGCCAGCAGTGATCCCCCGGGACAGGGGATTAATTTCGATGAGCAGTTCTTC. It translates to CASSDPPGQGINFDEQFF.